Below, one T cell receptor beta chain is given with its context. It lacks a known antigen. These data come from a study of T cells expressing NK-cell markers (dated by TCRdb to 2018 to 2021). Background on the whole study: Seven to nine donors provided sorted CD3+CD56+NKG2C+, CD3+CD56+NKG2C- and CD3+CD56-NKG2C+ T-cell subsets, whose TCR beta-chain repertoires were profiled. Of the eight sequenced donors, seven were found to be HCMV-seropositive and one was found to be HCMV-seronegative. All eight donors whose samples were sequenced were randomly selected healthy volunteers, three of them men and five women. Sequencing of the libraries produced 2 x 150 bp reads on Illumina HiSeq 2000/2500, MiSeq or NextSeq.

Via the germline V gene, CDR1 is ENHRY and CDR2 SYGVKD. From cysteine to phenylalanine, the CDR3 is 16 amino acids long. No DNA accompanies this entry. General study outcomes and caveats: Whether the expanded NKG2C-expressing T cell clones were specific for HCMV antigens remained unclear. Those dominant clonotypes were again the most abundant among CD3+CD56-NKG2C+ cells in a handful of donors, at about 25-60.1%. In a handful of donors, the dominant CD3+CD56+NKG2C+ clonotypes were among the top 10 CD8+ clonotypes and accounted for about 1.0-7.5% of CD8+ T cells.

TCRdb shows the sequencer as Illumina HiSeq 2000. 5'RACE template switching, by which a universal primer site and unique molecular identifiers were added, was used to make TCR beta cDNA libraries. Priming for cDNA synthesis came from the TCR beta constant segment, and two successive PCR amplification steps followed. The authors processed their data as follows. MIGEC handled demultiplexing of the reads and grouping by UMI, while MiTCR was used to assemble and quantify clonotypes. To remove erroneous sequences, TCR cDNA sequences were retained only when supported by two or more reads. The tcR package was used for downstream repertoire analysis, and clonotypes were matched across fractions by CDR3 nucleotide sequence plus V segment. VDJmatch was used to annotate antigen specificity against VDJdb, with one amino acid substitution in CDR3 permitted. Following reprocessing of the reads by TCRdb, the data hold one row per CDR3 protein sequence and no DNA is available. The V and J calls shown here were made by TCRdb, not taken from the authors' results. This sample's clone table shows about 540,000 distinct CDR3 sequences. Roughly 3.4% of the sample is taken by the ten largest.

A commercial ELISA kit detecting HCMV-specific IgG in serum was used to determine HCMV serostatus. Peripheral blood mononuclear cells were isolated from blood by Ficoll density gradient centrifugation. The receptor chain draws on TRBV10-3 and TRBJ2-3. The source of this sequence is a man aged 18 to 29 in good health. Donor details come from another sample of the same person, matched by shared clones. The sample consisted of blood T cells: a sorted CD56 or NKG2C T cell subset, CD4+ or CD8+ T cells, or bulk PBMC T cells (not recorded which). CDR3 region: CAISEMEITSTDTQYF.